This T cell receptor (beta chain) was identified in a study of T cell clonotyping in hematopoietic cell transplantation. Study details: Recipients' pretransplant samples followed cytoreduction.

This clone is medium-sized (0.01 to 0.1%) by share. The data were produced by immunoSEQ multiplex PCR, yet TCRdb's version contains in-frame clones alone and is incomplete. The sample lists approximately 28,000 clones, about 79% occurring once. Time point in this sample: recipient sample about 28 days before transplant, after cytoreduction. V was shortened by 0 bases and J by 6 bases, with 9 bases between the two germline ends. CDR1 and CDR2 from the germline V gene are LNHDA and SQIVND (reference sequence). The length of the CDR3 is 14 residues. Specimen: peripheral blood mononuclear cells, collected before stem cell transplant. This TCR was sampled from a woman aged 55-75 years with acute myeloid leukemia. Some clones in this sample may be carry-over from other donors' samples. V usage is TRBV19 and J usage is TRBJ1-5; D perhaps matches TRBD1 (5 bases). CDR3 coding DNA: TGTGCCAGTAGTATAGATGTCCAGGGTCAGCCCCAGCATTTT. It specifies CASSIDVQGQPQHF.